This T cell receptor (beta chain) was found in a study of shared clonotypes between healthy human individuals. Study-wide results and caveats: Naive subsets generally had larger estimated richness than memory subsets.

Assay used: immunoSEQ multiplex PCR; TCRdb lists only in-frame clones, some missing. The table has 2 million to 2.5 million clones, 85% to 95% seen once. Regarding this clone: Its antigen remains unidentified.

Donors were Caucasian adults residing in Nashville, Tennessee, USA. Material for sequencing was naive CD4+ T cells sorted from blood. Regarding subset: CD45RA+ positively selected. This sequence originates from a man between 18 and 35 years old in good health.

CDR3 residues: CARGYGYTF. The CDR3 bases are TGTGCCAGGGGGTATGGCTACACCTTC. This chain uses TRBV11-3 with TRBJ1-2; D call uncertain. This CDR3 region has 9 residues. Germline loops: CDR1 SGHNT, CDR2 YENEEA. The ends were cut back, 9 bases at V and 5 bases at J, with 4 bases in the middle. Full variable domain (missing parts from reference TRBV11-3 and TRBJ1-2): EAGVVQSPRYKIIEKKQPVAFWCNPISGHNTLYWYLQNLGQGPELLIRYENEEAVDDSQLPKDRFSAERLKGVDSTLKIQPAELGDSAVYLCARGYGYTFGSGTRLTVV.